The 31 T cell receptor beta chains in this list originate from one sample, sequenced in a study of blood T cells in healthy people across ages. A second PCR of about 6 to 11 cycles used a sample-barcoded 5' primer and a J-beta primer mix. A single record per CDR3 protein comes from TCRdb applying MiXCR to the 5' RACE reads. The sample has about 930,000 distinct CDR3 sequences; 29% are singletons. In addition, the sample was reused for a study of T cells of mothers and their children.

Material for sequencing was blood. The receptor set was obtained from a woman between 40 and 55 years old in good health.

The rearrangement joins TRBV3-1 to TRBJ1-5, with 8 bases fitting TRBD1. J lost 0 bases, V lost 7 bases, and 14 bases had no gene match. Germline CDR1 reads LGHDT; CDR2 reads YNNKEL (reference sequence). The CDR3 covers 18 residues. CDR3 bases: TGTGCCAGCACCTCGGACAGGGAAGAAGCCAATAGCAATCAGCCCCAGCATTTT. This encodes CASTSDREEANSNQPQHF.

The rearrangement links TRBV11-2 to TRBJ2-2, with D possibly TRBD1 on 6 matching bases. Trimming stripped 9 bases from V and 5 bases from J, with 10 bases between. Germline CDR1 is SGHAT and CDR2 is FQNNGV. The CDR3 covers 12 residues. The CDR3 sequence is CARDSLTGELFF. The CDR3, as DNA: TGTGCCAGGGACAGTCTAACCGGGGAGCTGTTTTTT. Complete variable domain (other parts from reference TRBV11-2 and TRBJ2-2): EAGVAQSPRYKIIEKRQSVAFWCNPISGHATLYWYQQILGQGPKLLIQFQNNGVVDDSQLPKDRFSAERLKGVDSTLKIQPAKLEDSAVYLCARDSLTGELFFGEGSRLTVL.

The CDR3 DNA sequence: TGTGCCAGCAGCTCCCGGGACAGGGGTAATTCACCCCTCCACTTT. It translates to CASSSRDRGNSPLHF. The chain recombines TRBV5-6 with TRBJ1-6; 10 bases map to TRBD1. Germline values: CDR1 SGHDT, CDR2 YYEEEE. V shed 3 bases, J shed 6 bases, and the junction held 3 bases outside the gene matches. CDR3 length equals 15 residues.

This chain joins TRBV20-1 and TRBJ1-2; possibly TRBD1 for D (6 bases). Germline values: CDR1 DFQATT, CDR2 SNEGSKA (reference sequence). Trimming removed 2 bases at V and 4 bases at J, with 20 bases between. The CDR3 consists of 16 residues. CDR3 sequence: CSARRERGGDGYGYTF. CDR3 bases: TGCAGTGCTAGAAGGGAACGAGGGGGGGATGGCTATGGCTACACCTTC.

This chain joins TRBV7-9 and TRBJ2-2, with unresolved D. Germline CDR1 SEHNR, CDR2 FQNEAQ (reference sequence). V lost 2 bases and J 0 bases, leaving 7 bases between the germline ends. This CDR3 is 15 amino acids long. The CDR3 protein is CASSLTETNTGELFF. CDR3 DNA: TGTGCCAGCAGCTTAACTGAGACGAACACCGGGGAGCTGTTTTTT.

The chain employs TRBV11-2 and TRBJ2-1; possibly TRBD1 or TRBD2 for D (6 bases each). The CDR3 sequence is 15 residues long. CDR1 is SGHAT and CDR2 is FQNNGV in the germline V gene. V lost 3 bases, J lost 2 bases, and 11 bases lay in between. CDR3 DNA sequence: TGTGCCAGCAGCTTGGGCGGGACACCCTACAATGAGCAGTTCTTC. As protein: CASSLGGTPYNEQFF.

There are a few counts of this clonotype. One end of the junction varies from germline; a read error may be responsible. The rearrangement uses TRBV20-1 and TRBJ1-1; 7 bases align to TRBD1. CDR1 DFQATT and CDR2 SNEGSKA come from the germline V gene (reference sequence). The CDR3 sequence is 15 residues long. CDR3: CSVRGQDLRKTEAFF. The CDR3 DNA reads TGCAGTGTTAGAGGACAGGACCTTCGAAAGACTGAAGCTTTCTTT.

The V gene is TRBV19, the J gene TRBJ1-2; 10 nucleotides match TRBD1. J gave up 8 bases and V 4 bases, and 4 bases lay outside the gene matches. This CDR3 is built from 13 residues. Germline loops: CDR1 LNHDA, CDR2 SQIVND (reference sequence). The CDR3 nucleotides read TGTGCCAGTAGTACCGGGACAGGGGTCGGCTACACCTTC. Translation: CASSTGTGVGYTF.

This clonotype came up many times. The V and J genes are TRBV24-1 and TRBJ1-2; a weak D match, TRBD1 (5 bases). Trimming removed 4 bases at V and 8 bases at J, with 19 bases between. This CDR3 has 15 amino acids. Germline V gene sequence: CDR1 KGHDR, CDR2 SFDVKD. This chain's CDR3 is CATSDPGTVKEGYTF. DNA of the CDR3: TGTGCCACCAGTGACCCTGGGACCGTCAAAGAGGGCTACACCTTC.

This clonotype was found a few times. This CDR3 is CASSEWQEQFF. The CDR3 DNA sequence: TGTGCCAGCAGTGAATGGCAAGAGCAGTTCTTC. The chain links TRBV6-1 to TRBJ2-1; D remains ambiguous. Germline V gene lookup returns CDR1 MNHNS and CDR2 SASEGT. V lost 2 bases, J lost 10 bases, and 6 bases lay in between. This CDR3 is built from 11 residues.

V gene TRBV28 combines with J gene TRBJ2-7, with D perhaps matching TRBD1 or TRBD2 (5 bases each). CDR1 MDHEN and CDR2 SYDVKM come from the germline V gene. The CDR3 spans 13 residues. The ends were cut back, 7 bases at V and 4 bases at J, with 14 bases in the middle. CDR3 sequence: CASTLYGAYEQYF. The CDR3 coding sequence is TGTGCCAGCACCCTATACGGGGCGTACGAGCAGTACTTC.

Worth noting for this clonotype: Just one base apart from a much larger clone, this may be a read error. The chain joins TRBV5-1 to TRBJ2-7; D not certain. With 3 bases removed from V and 0 bases from J, the gap between germline ends came to 10 bases. The CDR3 has 14 residues. Looked up from germline, CDR1 is SGHRS and CDR2 is YFSETQ. The CDR3 DNA sequence: TGCGCCAGCAGCTACCCGGGCGTCTCCTACGAGCAGTACTTC. Translated, it gives CASSYPGVSYEQYF.

The rearrangement joins TRBV19 to TRBJ2-6; a weak D match, TRBD1 (6 bases). CDR1 and CDR2 from the germline V gene are LNHDA and SQIVND (reference sequence). The CDR3 totals 16 residues. V lost 4 bases and J lost 0, with 10 bases in between. The DNA for the CDR3 is TGTGCCAGTAGTAATACGGGACACTCTGGGGCCAACGTCCTGACTTTC. This encodes CASSNTGHSGANVLTF.

The chain recombines TRBV11-2 with TRBJ2-5; D tentatively reads TRBD1 or TRBD2 (5 bases each). Per germline, CDR1 SGHAT and CDR2 FQNNGV. Trimming took off 3 bases at V and 4 bases at J, with 12 bases between the two ends. The CDR3 runs to 14 residues. The CDR3 nucleotides read TGTGCCAGCAGCTTCCCGAGGGGACGAGAGACCCAGTACTTC. Protein product: CASSFPRGRETQYF.

This clonotype was picked up a small number of times. The chain employs TRBV7-9 and TRBJ2-7, with 11 bases identical to TRBD1. Trimming cost V 3 bases and J 5 bases; bases outside gene matches: 9. CDR1 and CDR2 (germline): SEHNR, FQNEAQ (reference sequence). The CDR3 contains 16 residues. The CDR3 spells CASSFNLGQGAHEQYF. CDR3 nucleotides: TGTGCCAGCAGCTTTAATTTAGGACAGGGGGCCCACGAGCAGTACTTC.

The genes are TRBV6-6 and TRBJ2-7, with 11 bases fitting TRBD1. This CDR3 comprises 16 residues. Germline V gene data show CDR1 as MNHNY and CDR2 as SVGAGI (reference sequence). V shed 5 bases and J 7 bases; nucleotides not matched to a gene: 13. The CDR3 sequence is CASSAGTGGLYNEQYF. Here the CDR3 DNA reads TGTGCCAGCAGTGCCGGGACAGGGGGGCTCTACAATGAGCAGTACTTC.

This clonotype has just one count. The germline gene is not matched at one end of the junction; a read error may be the cause. V gene TRBV13 combines with J gene TRBJ2-1; D is unclear. The germline gives CDR1 PRHDT, CDR2 FYEKMQ (reference sequence). This CDR3 has 15 amino acids. The CDR3 reads CASSLAGGSYNKQFF. The CDR3, as DNA: TGTGCCAGCAGCTTAGCCGGCGGCTCCTACAATAAGCAGTTCTTC. Supplemented by reference TRBV13 and TRBJ2-1, the full variable domain reads AAGVIQSPRHLIKEKRETATLKCYPIPRHDTVYWYQQGPGQDPQFLISFYEKMQSDKGSIPDRFSAQQFSDYHSELNMSSLELGDSALYFCASSLAGGSYNKQFFGPGTRLTVL.

There are many counts of this clonotype. J is TRBJ1-2 and V is TRBV4-1; 9 nucleotides match TRBD1. CDR3 length equals 16 residues. The V gene's germline CDR1 is MGHRA and CDR2 YSYEKL. V shed 4 bases and J 1 base; nucleotides not matched to a gene: 7. DNA of the CDR3: TGCGCCAGCAGCCTCACGGGGGGACAGGGTAACTATGGCTACACCTTC. It yields the protein CASSLTGGQGNYGYTF.

This clonotype was observed a handful of times. The rearrangement uses TRBV4-1 and TRBJ1-6, with no clear D. This CDR3 has 15 amino acids. Per germline, CDR1 MGHRA and CDR2 YSYEKL. The V and J ends lost 4 bases and 5 bases respectively, with 12 bases between them. The CDR3 DNA reads TGCGCCAGCAGCCCGGGATGGAAGGATAATTCACCCCTCCACTTT. It translates to CASSPGWKDNSPLHF.

This clonotype was picked up a small number of times. The chain carries TRBV14 and TRBJ2-1; the D gene is possibly TRBD2 (6 bases). The CDR3 spans 18 residues. The V gene lost 4 bases and the J gene lost 9 bases, with 28 bases spanning the gap. The germline gives CDR1 SGHDN, CDR2 FVKESK. The CDR3 DNA sequence: TGTGCCAGCAGCCGAGCGTTGGCAGTCCAGACTAGTCCCTTTGAGCAGTTCTTC. Its protein product is CASSRALAVQTSPFEQFF. The variable domain in full, completed from reference TRBV14 and TRBJ2-1, reads EAGVTQFPSHSVIEKGQTVTLRCDPISGHDNLYWYRRVMGKEIKFLLHFVKESKQDESGMPNNRFLAERTGGTYSTLKVQPAELEDSGVYFCASSRALAVQTSPFEQFFGPGTRLTVL.

This clonotype was detected a few times. The chain links TRBV28 to TRBJ2-3, with 13 positions matching TRBD2. Germline trimming cut 3 bases from V and 1 base from J; bases unmatched to any gene: 10. Germline CDR1 is MDHEN and CDR2 is SYDVKM. The CDR3 spans 19 residues. The CDR3 is CASSFFGLAGERGTDTQYF. The CDR3 DNA sequence: TGTGCCAGCAGTTTTTTTGGACTAGCGGGGGAGAGGGGCACAGATACGCAGTATTTT.

This clonotype was counted only a few times. The chain links TRBV25-1 to TRBJ1-1, with 9 bases fitting TRBD1. V shed 6 bases and J 3 bases; nucleotides not matched to a gene: 8. The CDR3 contains 15 residues. Per germline, CDR1 MGHDK and CDR2 SYGVNS. The CDR3 coding sequence is TGTGCCAGCAGCCTACAGGGGGCGAGGTACACTGAAGCTTTCTTT. Amino acid sequence: CASSLQGARYTEAFF.

This clonotype showed up just a few times. This rearrangement joins TRBV7-2 to TRBJ1-1, with D unclear. V was clipped by 5 bases and J by 1 base, with 8 bases between them. The CDR3 is made up of 13 amino acids. Germline V lookup: CDR1 SGHTA, CDR2 FQGNSA. The CDR3 DNA sequence: TGTGCCAGCAGCCCGGCCAAGAACACTGAAGCTTTCTTT. It yields the protein CASSPAKNTEAFF.

The CDR3 DNA follows: TGTGCCACCAGTGCCACCGAAGGCAGGGTCACTGAAGCTTTCTTT. Its protein is CATSATEGRVTEAFF. The chain uses TRBV24-1 and TRBJ1-1; D perhaps matches TRBD1 (5 bases). The CDR3 extends over 15 amino acids. In germline, CDR1 is KGHDR, CDR2 SFDVKD. V lost 5 bases, J lost 4 bases, and 16 bases lay in between.

This clonotype was detected only a few times. The CDR3 region has the DNA TGTGCCAGCAGTTCCCCCTCCGGGACACTTCCCCCCGCGCAGTACTTC. Its protein is CASSSPSGTLPPAQYF. The chain carries TRBV27 and TRBJ2-7, with D tentatively TRBD1 (6 bases). V was pared by 4 bases and J by 9 bases, with 25 bases between. The germline CDR1 and CDR2 sequences are MNHEY and SMNVEV (reference sequence). This CDR3 has 16 residues.

The rearrangement uses TRBV28 and TRBJ1-2; D may be TRBD1 (6 bases). The CDR3 runs 15 residues. Trimming took off 6 bases at V and 2 bases at J, with 16 bases between the two ends. CDR1 and CDR2 from the germline V gene are MDHEN and SYDVKM. CDR3 amino acids: CASRGATAANYGYTF. CDR3 coding DNA: TGTGCCAGCAGGGGGGCGACAGCGGCAAACTATGGCTACACCTTC.

This clonotype was detected only a few times. This chain connects TRBV4-1 to TRBJ1-2, with a tentative D call TRBD1 (5 bases). The CDR3 totals 14 residues. Looked up from germline, CDR1 is MGHRA and CDR2 is YSYEKL. V was cut by 4 bases and J by 8 bases, with 17 bases left in between. CDR3 region: CASSPRGAGGGYTF. The CDR3, as DNA: TGCGCCAGCAGCCCTCGAGGCGCCGGGGGAGGCTACACCTTC.

This rearrangement joins TRBV2 to TRBJ1-1, with D uncertain. The CDR3 is made up of 11 amino acids. V shed 6 bases and J shed 5 bases, with 7 bases lying between them. Looked up from germline, CDR1 is SNHLY and CDR2 is FYNNEI. The CDR3 sequence: CASREITEAFF. CDR3 DNA: TGTGCCAGCAGGGAGATAACTGAAGCTTTCTTT.

The chain couples TRBV2 to TRBJ2-1; D might be TRBD2 (6 bases). The CDR3 totals 15 residues. V lost 2 bases and J 3 bases, leaving 11 bases between the germline ends. Germline loops: CDR1 SNHLY, CDR2 FYNNEI. CDR3 residues: CASSEQSGGYNEQFF. CDR3 bases: TGTGCCAGCAGTGAACAGTCCGGGGGCTACAATGAGCAGTTCTTC.

About this clonotype itself: A much larger clone differs by one base, so this may be a read error. V and J are TRBV15 and TRBJ2-1; 7 positions agree with TRBD2. The germline V gene encodes CDR1 LNHNV and CDR2 YYDKDF (reference sequence). This CDR3 spans 15 amino acids. CDR3 in amino acids: CATSRESGAYNEQVF. In DNA form, the CDR3 reads TGTGCCACCAGCAGAGAAAGCGGGGCATACAATGAGCAGGTCTTC.

A note on this clonotype: Here the CDR3 omits its conserved ending phenylalanine or tryptophan, so a read error is the likely source. V is TRBV5-1 and J is TRBJ2-7; no clear D gene. The CDR3 is 13 residues long. Trimming shortened V by 7 bases and J by 4 bases, and 15 bases separated the two germline ends. Germline values: CDR1 SGHRS, CDR2 YFSETQ. Here the CDR3 reads CASSFNREYEQYC. CDR3 bases: TGCGCCAGCTCCTTCAACCGAGAATACGAGCAGTACTGC.